This section outlines one T cell receptor beta chain sequence together with its context. V shed 2 bases and J 4 bases; nucleotides not matched to a gene: 4. Looked up from germline, CDR1 is SGHTA and CDR2 is FQGNSA. The CDR3 has 14 amino acids. This record belongs to a study of blood T cell repertoires in COVID-19. At the level of the study: COVID-19 samples from acute and convalescent phases originated in the United States, Italy and Spain. Nucleic acid was either cDNA or gDNA, and it came from T cells, B-cell-depleted T cells, or PBMCs.

Original data processing: How many nucleated cells were present was estimated from reference gene primer amplification. This table comes from immunoSEQ multiplex PCR, and its TCRdb copy is limited to in-frame clones, with some not included. The V and J calls and the clone size are those of that table, but D and trimming were determined from the DNA. This table has roughly 670,000 clones, around 90% appearing once. V and J are TRBV7-2 and TRBJ1-2; TRBD1 matches 7 bases. The sequence was obtained from a woman between 18 and 29 years old with acute or convalescent COVID-19. Sequencing used peripheral blood. The CDR3 sequence is CASSLLGTVYGYTF. CDR3 nucleotide sequence: TGTGCCAGCAGCTTACTAGGGACAGTCTATGGCTACACCTTC.